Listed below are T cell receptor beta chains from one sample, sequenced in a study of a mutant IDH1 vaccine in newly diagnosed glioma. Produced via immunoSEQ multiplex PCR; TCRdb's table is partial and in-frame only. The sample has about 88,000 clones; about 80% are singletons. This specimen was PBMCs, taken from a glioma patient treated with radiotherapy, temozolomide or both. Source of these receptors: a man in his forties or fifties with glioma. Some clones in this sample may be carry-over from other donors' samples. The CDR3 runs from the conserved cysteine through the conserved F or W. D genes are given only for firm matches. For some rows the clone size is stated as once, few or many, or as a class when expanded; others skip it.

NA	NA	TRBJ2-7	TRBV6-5	TGTGCCACCAACCGGGGCCCAGCCTACGAGCAGTACTTC	CATNRGPAYEQYF
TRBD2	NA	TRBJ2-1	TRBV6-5	TGTGCCAGCAGTCTTAGCGGGGGGGCCGATGAGCAGTTCTTC	CASSLSGGADEQFF
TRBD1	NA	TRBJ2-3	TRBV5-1	TGCGCCAGCAGCTTGGCCCCGGACAGGGGGCCTCCCACAGATACGCAGTATTTT	CASSLAPDRGPPTDTQYF
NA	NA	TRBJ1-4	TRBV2	TGTGCCAGCAGTGGGGGGCCTTACACTGAAAAACTGTTTTTT	CASSGGPYTEKLFF
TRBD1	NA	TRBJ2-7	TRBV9	TGTGCCAGCAGCTTACAACCAGGGGGCTACAACGAGCAGTACTTC	CASSLQPGGYNEQYF
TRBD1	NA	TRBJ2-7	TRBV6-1	TGTGCCAGCAGTGGACAGGGGAGCTCCTACGAGCAGTACTTC	CASSGQGSSYEQYF
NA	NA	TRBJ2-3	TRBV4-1	TGCGCCAGCAGCCAAGGTAACTGGGTGGCCACAGATACGCAGTATTTT	CASSQGNWVATDTQYF
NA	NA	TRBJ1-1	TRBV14	TGTGCCAGCAGCCAAGGCCGATTGGGGATCACTGAAGCTTTCTTT	CASSQGRLGITEAFF
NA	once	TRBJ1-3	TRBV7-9	TGTGCCAGCAGCCCCCCACAGGGACGCTCTGGAAACACCATATATTTT	CASSPPQGRSGNTIYF
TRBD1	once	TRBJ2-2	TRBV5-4	TGTGCCTTACACAGGGGAGCCACCGGGGAGCTGTTTTTT	CALHRGATGELFF
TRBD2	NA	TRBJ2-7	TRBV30	TGTGCCTGGAGCAGCCGGGACTATGGGCAGTACTTC	CAWSSRDYGQYF
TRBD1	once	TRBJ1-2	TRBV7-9	TGTGCCAGCGGCACTCAGGGGGCCAAGGACTATGGCTACACCTTC	CASGTQGAKDYGYTF
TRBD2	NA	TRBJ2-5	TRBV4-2	TGTGCCAGCAGCCAAGAAGTCTCTAGCGGGGGGGGGACCCAGTACTTC	CASSQEVSSGGGTQYF
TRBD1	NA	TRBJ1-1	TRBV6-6	TGTGCCAGCAGCCGGCGACAGGGCTTGAACACTGAAGCTTTCTTT	CASSRRQGLNTEAFF
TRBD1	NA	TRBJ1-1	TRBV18	TGTGCCAGCTCCACAGGGACAGCGAACACTGAAGCTTTCTTT	CASSTGTANTEAFF
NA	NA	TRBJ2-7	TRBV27	TGTGCCAGCAGTCCGGGACCAAGCTCCTACGAGCAGTACTTC	CASSPGPSSYEQYF
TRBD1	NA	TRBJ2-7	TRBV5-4	TGTGCCAGCAGCTGGACAGGGAACGGCGAGCAGTACTTC	CASSWTGNGEQYF
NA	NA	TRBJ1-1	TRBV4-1	TGCGCCAGCAGCCAAGAAAGGTCAACCTCGAACACTGAAGCTTTCTTT	CASSQERSTSNTEAFF
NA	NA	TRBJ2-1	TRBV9	TGTGCCAGCAGCGTAGCGGGCAGGAACAATGAGCAGTTCTTC	CASSVAGRNNEQFF
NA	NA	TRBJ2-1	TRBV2	TGTGCCAGCAGTCCTGGCAAGGGTGAGCAGTTCTTC	CASSPGKGEQFF
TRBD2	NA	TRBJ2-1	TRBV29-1	TGCAGCGCCAGACTAGCGAACTCCTACAATGAGCAGTTCTTC	CSARLANSYNEQFF
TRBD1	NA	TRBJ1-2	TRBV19	TGTGCCAGTAGTATTCCGTTGGGACAGGGTGATCGCGGCTATGGCTACACCTTC	CASSIPLGQGDRGYGYTF
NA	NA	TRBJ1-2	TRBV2	TGTGCCAGCAGGGCGGGGGCAGACTATGGCTACACCTTC	CASRAGADYGYTF
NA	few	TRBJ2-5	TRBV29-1	TGCAGCGTTGAAGGGGAGTGGCACGGAAAGACCCAGTACTTC	CSVEGEWHGKTQYF
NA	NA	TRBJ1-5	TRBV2	TGTGCCAGCAGTGTTGGGCCGGGTCGCAATCAGCCCCAGCATTTT	CASSVGPGRNQPQHF
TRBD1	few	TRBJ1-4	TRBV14	TGTGCCAGCAGCCAGCGGCAGGGGGAGAGAAAACTGTTTTTT	CASSQRQGERKLFF
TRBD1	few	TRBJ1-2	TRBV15	TGTGCCACCAGCTGGCCGGACAGGGGTCGTGGCTACACCTTC	CATSWPDRGRGYTF
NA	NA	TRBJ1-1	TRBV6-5	TGTGCCAGCAGTTACTCGTCGGCTTTAAACACTGAAGCTTTCTTT	CASSYSSALNTEAFF
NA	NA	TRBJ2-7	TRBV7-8	TGTGCCAGCAGCCCCGCCGCGAGTTCCTACGAGCAGTACTTC	CASSPAASSYEQYF
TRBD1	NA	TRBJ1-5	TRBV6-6	TGTGCCAGCAGAAGAGGGACAGGGGGCGGTCAGCCCCAGCATTTT	CASRRGTGGGQPQHF
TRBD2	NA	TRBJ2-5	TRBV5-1	TGCGCCAGCAGCTTGGACGCGGGGGGTCCGCGGGAGACCCAGTACTTC	CASSLDAGGPRETQYF
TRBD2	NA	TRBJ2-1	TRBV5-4	TGTGCCAGCAGCTTAGCGGTAGCGGGGTGGAACAATGAGCAGTTCTTC	CASSLAVAGWNNEQFF
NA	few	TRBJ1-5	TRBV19	TGTGCCAGTAGTATGCGCAGGGCCCATCAGCCCCAGCATTTT	CASSMRRAHQPQHF